These 21 T cell receptor beta chains originate from one sample sequenced in a study of blood T cell repertoires in COVID-19. Sequenced by immunoSEQ multiplex PCR; TCRdb stores in-frame clones only, minus some. The repertoire holds hundreds of thousands of clones, with about 80% as singletons. The sequencing sample was made of peripheral blood. The receptor source for this set is a woman at least 80 years old with acute or convalescent COVID-19.

This clone showed up just once. The V gene is TRBV7-2, the J gene TRBJ2-2, with 13 bases that match TRBD2. Germline V CDR1 and CDR2: SGHTA, FQGNSA. V gave up 6 bases and J gave up 8 bases; unmatched junction bases: 6. CDR3 length equals 15 residues. The CDR3 sequence is CASRSRLAGGGELFF. DNA of the CDR3: TGTGCCAGCAGATCCCGACTAGCGGGAGGTGGGGAGCTGTTTTTT.

This clone turned up a few times. The chain recombines TRBV28 with TRBJ1-5, with 8 nucleotides matching TRBD1. Trimming removed 4 bases from V and 3 bases from J; junction bases left unmatched: 11. CDR3 size: 17 residues. Germline V lookup: CDR1 MDHEN, CDR2 SYDVKM. The CDR3 DNA follows: TGTGCCAGCAGTTCCGCAAGGACAGGGCGCGCCAATCAGCCCCAGCATTTT. This translates into CASSSARTGRANQPQHF.

V gene TRBV5-1 combines with J gene TRBJ1-2; D is unclear. V lost 5 bases, J lost 4 bases, and 12 bases lay in between. There are 13 residues in the CDR3. Germline V lookup: CDR1 SGHRS, CDR2 YFSETQ. CDR3 sequence: CASSPGRLYGYTF. As DNA, the CDR3 is TGCGCCAGCAGTCCCGGGAGACTCTATGGCTACACCTTC.

This clone was found once. The chain recombines TRBV6-9 with TRBJ1-4; TRBD1 is a possible D gene (5 bases). Germline-derived CDR1 and CDR2 are MNHGY and SVAAGI. The V and J ends lost 2 bases and 7 bases respectively, with 11 bases between them. CDR3 size: 14 residues. In DNA form, the CDR3 reads TGTGCCAGCAGTTATGGTGGGGCCCGTGAAAAACTGTTTTTT. It encodes CASSYGGAREKLFF.

The chain joins TRBV5-1 to TRBJ2-2, with D perhaps matching TRBD1 (6 bases). This CDR3 spans 18 amino acids. The V end lost 3 bases, the J end lost 4 bases, and 22 bases lay between the germline ends. Germline CDR1 is SGHRS and CDR2 is YFSETQ. CDR3 in amino acids: CASSWTVTRTRGTGELFF. The CDR3 DNA follows: TGCGCCAGCAGCTGGACAGTTACCAGAACAAGAGGCACCGGGGAGCTGTTTTTT.

The chain carries TRBV3-1 (or the pseudogene TRBV3-2) and TRBJ2-1, with D perhaps TRBD2 (6 bases). With 4 bases removed from V and 0 bases from J, the gap between germline ends came to 10 bases. Germline CDR1 is LGHDT and CDR2 is YNNKEL (reference sequence). This CDR3 is 15 amino acids long. The CDR3 DNA sequence: TGTGCCAGCAGCCCGGACGGGAGCTCCTACAATGAGCAGTTCTTC. This translates into CASSPDGSSYNEQFF.

V is TRBV2 and J is TRBJ1-5; 7 nucleotides line up with TRBD1. The CDR3 spans 14 residues. Germline loops: CDR1 SNHLY, CDR2 FYNNEI. Trimming at V came to 4 bases and at J to 1 base, leaving 1 base not matched to a gene. The CDR3 loop is CASSVRGSNQPQHF. CDR3 in DNA: TGTGCCAGCAGTGTCAGGGGGAGCAATCAGCCCCAGCATTTT.

The rearrangement uses TRBV6-6 and TRBJ2-1; 9 positions agree with TRBD2. Losses at the gene ends were 6 bases for V and 4 bases for J; bases not matched to a gene: 7. The germline V gene encodes CDR1 MNHNY and CDR2 SVGAGI (reference sequence). The CDR3 is made up of 15 amino acids. The CDR3 here is CASRPPGLAYNEQFF. CDR3 nucleotide sequence: TGTGCCAGCAGGCCCCCGGGACTAGCTTACAATGAGCAGTTCTTC.

The rearrangement joins TRBV27 to TRBJ2-3, with 10 bases lining up with TRBD2. CDR1 is MNHEY and CDR2 is SMNVEV in the germline V gene (reference sequence). This CDR3 is built from 16 residues. V lost 6 bases to trimming and J lost 5 bases; unmatched junction nucleotides: 11. The CDR3 DNA sequence: TGTGCCAGCAGGGGGGCTAGCGGGAGAGGTAAAGATACGCAGTATTTT. Translating it yields CASRGASGRGKDTQYF.

The rearrangement joins TRBV28 to TRBJ2-7; unclear D gene. This CDR3 comprises 11 residues. Trimming left V 5 bases short and J 7 bases short, with 9 bases between. Germline loops: CDR1 MDHEN, CDR2 SYDVKM. In DNA, the CDR3 is TGTGCCAGCAGTCCGCGCCTAGAGCAGTACTTC. Encoded protein: CASSPRLEQYF.

V gene TRBV6-5 combines with J gene TRBJ2-1, with 9 bases that match TRBD1. Germline V gene data show CDR1 as MNHEY and CDR2 as SVGAGI. The CDR3 extends over 12 amino acids. With 6 bases clipped from V and 7 bases from J, the junction kept 1 base outside the gene matches. The CDR3 coding sequence is TGTGCCAGCAGAGGACAGGGGAATGAGCAGTTCTTC. Translated: CASRGQGNEQFF.

The J gene is TRBJ1-3, the V gene TRBV28, with a possible D match to TRBD1 (6 bases). Trimming took off 9 bases at V and 4 bases at J, with 13 bases between the two ends. Looked up from germline, CDR1 is MDHEN and CDR2 is SYDVKM. The CDR3 has 13 amino acids. CDR3 DNA: TGTGCCAGTGAAACAGGGACGGGAAACACCATATATTTT. It translates to CASETGTGNTIYF.

V usage is TRBV6-2 or TRBV6-3 and J usage is TRBJ1-5, with 10 bases aligning to TRBD1. The CDR3 extends over 17 amino acids. Losses at the gene ends were 3 bases for V and 1 base for J; bases not matched to a gene: 6. Per germline, CDR1 MNHEY and CDR2 SVGEGT. CDR3 nucleotide sequence: TGTGCCAGCAGTTATGGGACAGGGGTTTCGAGCAATCAGCCCCAGCATTTT. Amino acids: CASSYGTGVSSNQPQHF.

The chain couples TRBV7-2 to TRBJ1-5; D perhaps matches TRBD1 (6 bases). CDR1 and CDR2 from the germline V gene are SGHTA and FQGNSA. V was trimmed by 3 bases and J by 3 bases, leaving 9 bases between them. The CDR3 runs to 14 residues. The CDR3 nucleotides are TGTGCCAGCAGCTTTACAGGGCTCAATCAGCCCCAGCATTTT. Residues: CASSFTGLNQPQHF.

V and J are TRBV18 and TRBJ2-7; TRBD1 is a possible D gene (6 bases). Looked up from germline, CDR1 is KGHSH and CDR2 is LQKENI. There are 14 residues in the CDR3. The germline V and J ends were trimmed by 2 bases and 2 bases, with 10 bases remaining between them. As DNA, the CDR3 is TGTGCCAGCTCACCAGGTGACAGGACCTACGAGCAGTACTTC. Translating it yields CASSPGDRTYEQYF.

The chain links TRBV3-1 (or the pseudogene TRBV3-2) to TRBJ1-2; no clear D. Germline-derived CDR1 and CDR2 are LGHDT and YNNKEL (reference sequence). The CDR3 has 14 residues. Trimming took off 4 bases at V and 7 bases at J, with 16 bases between the two ends. In DNA, the CDR3 is TGTGCCAGCAGCCGAAGGGTGGAGGGAGGTGGCTACACCTTC. Translation gives CASSRRVEGGGYTF.

This rearrangement joins TRBV7-2 to TRBJ2-2; the D gene is possibly TRBD2 (5 bases). This CDR3 region has 15 residues. V was pared by 5 bases and J by 0 bases, with 10 bases between. Germline CDR1 SGHTA, CDR2 FQGNSA. As DNA, the CDR3 is TGTGCCAGCAGCGTTACGACTACGAACACCGGGGAGCTGTTTTTT. It encodes CASSVTTTNTGELFF.

The chain employs TRBV28 and TRBJ1-5; the D is unclear. Germline V lookup: CDR1 MDHEN, CDR2 SYDVKM. CDR3 size: 11 residues. Trimming stripped 6 bases from V and 5 bases from J, with 5 bases between. The CDR3 here is CASSLHQPQHF. The CDR3 DNA reads as TGTGCCAGCAGCCTCCATCAGCCCCAGCATTTT.

The chain is built from TRBV5-4 and TRBJ2-5; 14 nucleotides match TRBD2. Germline V lookup: CDR1 SGHNT, CDR2 YYREEE (reference sequence). CDR3 length: 16 amino acids. V dropped 4 bases and J dropped 4; count of bases not matched to a gene: 6. The CDR3 nucleotides are TGTGCCAGCAGCCAAGGACTAGCGGGAGGTTCAGAGACCCAGTACTTC. This gives the protein CASSQGLAGGSETQYF.

About this clone itself: A much larger clonotype is one base distant, so this may be a read error. This chain connects TRBV2 to TRBJ1-1, with 9 bases aligning to TRBD1. From germline, CDR1 is SNHLY and CDR2 FYNNEI. Losses at the gene ends were 8 bases for V and 5 bases for J; bases not matched to a gene: 12. The CDR3 extends over 15 amino acids. This CDR3 reads CASWAQGALITEAFF. In DNA, the CDR3 is TGTGCCAGCTGGGCACAGGGGGCTCTAATAACTGAAGCTTTCTTT.

The chain is built from TRBV21-1 and TRBJ1-4. TRBV21-1 is a pseudogene segment. The CDR3 has 16 residues. CDR3 bases: TGTGCCAGCAGCAAATTTAGTCCCGGTTCTAATGAAAAACTGTTTTTT. Translating gives CASSKFSPGSNEKLFF.